This TCR beta chain stems from a study of T cells in localized non-small cell lung cancer. Germline-derived CDR1 and CDR2 are SGHVS and FNYEAQ. The CDR3 consists of 16 residues. With 5 bases clipped from V and 1 base from J, the junction kept 8 bases outside the gene matches. Study-wide findings and caveats: Tumor trailed uninvolved adjacent lung in T cell clonality, which peaked there. Overall survival was longer when the density of T cells in the blood was higher. Heterogeneity cannot be ruled out, as sequencing used one tumor region only.

Only in-frame clones appear in the TCRdb table, and some are missing; sequencing was by immunoSEQ multiplex PCR. The sample includes 41,000 or so clones, about 85% of them seen just once. Notes on this clone: Its antigen remains unknown.

The sequence was collected from a woman between 18 and 50 years old with stage III lung adenocarcinoma. The sample in question was peripheral blood, obtained before any cancer treatment. The V and J genes are TRBV7-6 and TRBJ2-5; 9 nucleotides align to TRBD1. CDR3 sequence: CASSLLGQGFQETQYF. CDR3 nucleotides: TGTGCCAGCAGCCTTTTGGGACAGGGCTTCCAAGAGACCCAGTACTTC.